Listed here are 16 T cell receptor beta chains from one sample, sequenced in a study of blood T cells in healthy people across ages. A second PCR, run for about 6 to 12 cycles, used a sample-barcoded 5' primer plus a J-beta primer mix. TCRdb re-analysed the 5' RACE reads in MiXCR, keeping a single row per CDR3 protein. The sample yields 1.4 million or so distinct CDR3 sequences, under 55% seen once. The sample was blood. The receptors stem from a woman aged 18-30 years in good health.

The chain is built from TRBV7-8 and TRBJ2-3, with unresolved D. The CDR3 sequence is 13 residues long. From germline, CDR1 is SGHVS and CDR2 FQNEAQ. V was cut by 11 bases and J by 4 bases, with 16 bases left in between. The DNA for the CDR3 is TGTGCCGCTGGGCCTCGAATGTCAGATACGCAGTATTTT. Protein: CAAGPRMSDTQYF. Variable domain in full (rest from reference TRBV7-8 and TRBJ2-3): GAGVSQSPRYKVAKRGQDVALRCDPISGHVSLFWYQQALGQGPEFLTYFQNEAQLDKSGLPSDRFFAERPEGSVSTLKIQRTQQEDSAVYLCAAGPRMSDTQYFGPGTRLTVL.

CDR3 protein: CASSQNGQTRDEQYF. CDR3 sequence (DNA): TGCGCCAGCAGCCAGAATGGACAGACTCGAGACGAGCAGTACTTC. V and J are TRBV4-1 and TRBJ2-7; D is perhaps TRBD1 (6 bases). With 3 bases removed from V and 5 bases from J, the gap between germline ends came to 17 bases. There are 15 residues in the CDR3. Germline V lookup: CDR1 MGHRA, CDR2 YSYEKL.

This chain uses TRBV6-5 with TRBJ1-2; 7 bases align to TRBD1. This CDR3 comprises 17 residues. The germline gives CDR1 MNHEY, CDR2 SVGAGI. The J segment lost 7 bases and the V segment lost 0 bases, leaving 14 bases of the junction unmatched. The CDR3 loop is CASSYSRTRGQGVGYTF. The CDR3 nucleotides read TGTGCCAGCAGTTACTCGAGGACCCGAGGGCAGGGGGTTGGCTACACCTTC.

The V gene is TRBV20-1, the J gene TRBJ2-1, with D possibly being TRBD2 (6 bases). Germline V gene data show CDR1 as DFQATT and CDR2 as SNEGSKA (reference sequence). Trimming cost V 5 bases and J 3 bases, with 17 bases left between them. The CDR3 is 15 residues long. The CDR3 loop reads CSAANTGTGYNEQFF. The CDR3 DNA reads as TGCAGTGCTGCGAATACTGGGACTGGCTACAATGAGCAGTTCTTC.

The chain has TRBV25-1 and TRBJ2-4; TRBD2 matches 14 bases. CDR1 and CDR2 (germline): MGHDK, SYGVNS. The CDR3 is 19 amino acids. Trimming took 4 bases from V and 2 from J; bases not matched to a gene: 10. CDR3 loop: CASSGMGTSGSMTKNIQYF. The CDR3 DNA sequence: TGTGCCAGCAGTGGAATGGGGACTAGCGGGAGCATGACCAAAAACATTCAGTACTTC.

This chain uses TRBV27 with TRBJ2-4, with TRBD1 matching 8 bases. The J call may not be correct, given that the DNA end is closer to TRBJ2-7. Germline V gene sequence: CDR1 MNHEY, CDR2 SMNVEV (reference sequence). The CDR3 loop spans 18 amino acids. CDR3 region: CASSPLAGQGQLTYEQYF. CDR3 coding DNA: TGTGCCAGCAGCCCTCTAGCCGGACAGGGCCAATTAACCTACGAGCAGTACTTC.

This clonotype was found a few times. The chain employs TRBV20-1 and TRBJ2-5, with 8 bases aligning to TRBD2. With 6 bases clipped from V and 2 bases from J, the junction kept 8 bases outside the gene matches. The CDR3 runs 14 residues. Germline CDR1 DFQATT, CDR2 SNEGSKA (reference sequence). CDR3 DNA: TGCAGTGCGCAGCGAGCGGGGGTTCAAGAGACCCAGTACTTC. Translation gives CSAQRAGVQETQYF.

The chain links TRBV28 to TRBJ2-7; a possible D gene is TRBD2 (5 bases). This CDR3 is 14 amino acids long. Trimming took 6 bases from V and 2 from J, leaving 14 bases between them. Germline V lookup: CDR1 MDHEN, CDR2 SYDVKM. This chain's CDR3 is CASRPEDGTYEQYF. DNA of the CDR3: TGTGCCAGCAGGCCAGAGGACGGGACCTACGAGCAGTACTTC.

The CDR3 protein is CASSQEQDYRGYTF. The CDR3 DNA reads as TGCGCCAGCAGCCAAGAGCAGGACTATAGGGGCTACACCTTC. This chain uses TRBV4-1 with TRBJ1-2; the D is unclear. Germline CDR1 is MGHRA and CDR2 is YSYEKL. This CDR3 is 14 amino acids long. Between the trimmed V and J ends, which lost 0 bases and 8 bases, there was a span of 13 bases.

This clonotype was seen at least ten times. The gene calls are TRBV29-1 and TRBJ2-3; perhaps TRBD1 as D (7 bases). Germline values: CDR1 SQVTM, CDR2 ANQGSEA. The CDR3 length is 14 residues. V gave up 6 bases and J gave up 2 bases, with 15 bases separating them. CDR3 region: CSVRGGTATDTQYF. CDR3 nucleotide sequence: TGCAGCGTCCGAGGCGGGACAGCCACAGATACGCAGTATTTT.

The CDR3 sequence is CSDGLAGGPETQYF. In DNA, the CDR3 is TGCAGCGACGGACTAGCGGGCGGACCAGAGACCCAGTACTTC. The chain joins TRBV29-1 to TRBJ2-5; 11 positions agree with TRBD2. The CDR3 length is 14 residues. Germline lookup yields CDR1 SQVTM and CDR2 ANQGSEA. The J segment lost 4 bases and the V segment lost 7 bases, leaving 8 bases of the junction unmatched.

This chain uses TRBV5-1 with TRBJ2-6; D remains ambiguous. Germline V CDR1 and CDR2: SGHRS, YFSETQ. V lost 0 bases, J lost 1 base, and 8 bases lay in between. The CDR3 extends over 16 amino acids. CDR3 sequence reads: CASSLVTPSGANVLTF. The CDR3 DNA follows: TGCGCCAGCAGCTTGGTAACCCCGTCTGGGGCCAACGTCCTGACTTTC. Full variable domain (remainder filled in from reference TRBV5-1 and TRBJ2-6): KAGVTQTPRYLIKTRGQQVTLSCSPISGHRSVSWYQQTPGQGLQFLFEYFSETQRNKGNFPGRFSGRQFSNSRSEMNVSTLELGDSALYLCASSLVTPSGANVLTFGAGSRLTVL.

Comment on this clonotype: A much larger clone differs from this one at a single base, so this may be a read error. V and J are TRBV7-2 and TRBJ2-5; D ambiguous. The length of the CDR3 is 14 residues. Germline V lookup: CDR1 SGHTA, CDR2 FQGNSA. This CDR3 is CARSLDLGTETQYF. CDR3 sequence (DNA): TGTGCCAGGAGCTTAGATCTAGGTACAGAGACCCAGTACTTC.

The chain combines TRBV2 with TRBJ2-1; a weak D match, TRBD1 (5 bases). The CDR3 sequence is 15 residues long. V was clipped by 10 bases and J by 0 bases, with 16 bases between them. CDR1 and CDR2 (germline): SNHLY, FYNNEI. The chain's CDR3 is CANHEDRSSYNEQFF. CDR3 DNA sequence: TGTGCCAACCATGAAGACAGAAGCTCCTACAATGAGCAGTTCTTC.

This clonotype was recorded a few times. The V call is TRBV15, the J call TRBJ1-1, with D unresolved. In germline, CDR1 is LNHNV, CDR2 YYDKDF (reference sequence). The CDR3 length is 12 residues. Deletions cut 0 bases from V and 10 bases from J, with 9 bases between. The CDR3 spells CATSRDPDPAFF. CDR3 DNA: TGTGCCACCAGCAGAGATCCCGATCCAGCTTTCTTT.

This clonotype was counted a few times. The rearrangement links TRBV2 to TRBJ1-2; TRBD1 might be the D (5 bases). Germline CDR1 reads SNHLY; CDR2 reads FYNNEI. V lost 7 bases and J lost 3, with 15 bases in between. CDR3 size: 14 residues. CDR3 sequence: CASNQEGIYYGYTF. DNA for the CDR3: TGTGCCAGCAACCAGGAGGGGATTTACTATGGCTACACCTTC.